A selection of T cell receptor beta chains follows, all from one sample in a study of blood T cell repertoires in COVID-19. Generated by immunoSEQ multiplex PCR, the TCRdb table keeps only in-frame clones and is missing some. The profile shows about 150,000 clones, roughly 82% of them singletons. The sample consisted of peripheral blood. The receptor source for this set is a woman aged 45-60 years with acute or convalescent COVID-19. Both conserved end residues are part of each CDR3. D genes are given only for firm matches. Size values are once, few and many counts, or a class for expanded clones, and some rows have none.

v_call	d_call	clone_size	cdr3_length	j_call	cdr3_aa	cdr3_nt
TRBV7-8	NA	NA	14	TRBJ1-4	CASSLGARNEKLFF	TGTGCCAGCAGCTTGGGGGCGAGGAATGAAAAACTGTTTTTT
TRBV7-9	TRBD1	NA	18	TRBJ1-2	CASSFPTHPGQRNYGYTF	TGTGCCAGCAGCTTCCCCACACACCCGGGACAGCGGAACTATGGCTACACCTTC
TRBV4-2	TRBD2	NA	16	TRBJ2-2	CASSQETSGYTGELFF	TGTGCCAGCAGCCAAGAAACTAGCGGATACACCGGGGAGCTGTTTTTT
TRBV9	TRBD1	NA	15	TRBJ1-2	CASSARQGAAHGYTF	TGTGCCAGCAGCGCCAGACAGGGGGCTGCTCATGGCTACACCTTC
TRBV6-1	TRBD2	NA	16	TRBJ2-1	CASSGRTSGRMNEQFF	TGTGCCAGCAGTGGTCGAACTAGCGGGAGAATGAATGAGCAGTTCTTC
TRBV6-5	TRBD1	NA	15	TRBJ1-5	CASSWDRESNQPQHF	TGTGCCAGCAGTTGGGACAGGGAGAGCAATCAGCCCCAGCATTTT
TRBV6-4	NA	NA	15	TRBJ2-7	CASSDSTQGTYEQYF	TGTGCCAGCAGTGACTCGACACAGGGAACCTACGAGCAGTACTTC
TRBV3-1/TRBV3-2	TRBD1	NA	14	TRBJ1-1	CASPRTGANTEAFF	TGTGCCAGCCCCCGGACAGGGGCGAACACTGAAGCTTTCTTT
TRBV18	TRBD1	NA	13	TRBJ2-5	CASSYRGGETQYF	TGTGCCAGCTCGTACAGGGGTGGGGAGACCCAGTACTTC
TRBV20-1	TRBD2	NA	11	TRBJ2-1	CSARLAPEQFF	TGCAGTGCAAGACTAGCTCCTGAGCAGTTCTTC
TRBV5-1	NA	few	16	TRBJ1-2	CASSLASGAGNYGYTF	TGCGCCAGCAGCTTGGCCTCAGGGGCAGGGAACTATGGCTACACCTTC
TRBV19	NA	NA	14	TRBJ1-5	CASQTVLSNQPQHF	TGTGCCAGTCAAACAGTGCTTAGCAATCAGCCCCAGCATTTT
TRBV7-8	TRBD1	NA	14	TRBJ1-5	CASSPGQGDQPQHF	TGTGCCAGCAGCCCCGGACAGGGGGACCAGCCCCAGCATTTT
TRBV30	TRBD1	NA	13	TRBJ1-4	CASHRGSNEKLFF	TGTGCCTCCCACAGGGGCTCGAATGAAAAACTGTTTTTT
TRBV30	TRBD1	once	15	TRBJ2-7	CAWSDTGTGGYEQYF	TGTGCCTGGAGTGATACCGGGACAGGGGGCTACGAGCAGTACTTC
TRBV4-3	NA	few	15	TRBJ1-3	CASSQDPGPGNTIYF	TGCGCCAGCAGCCAAGATCCAGGGCCTGGAAACACCATATATTTT
TRBV2	NA	few	15	TRBJ1-1	CASTIGGGGDTEAFF	TGTGCCAGCACCATCGGCGGGGGGGGCGACACTGAAGCTTTCTTT
TRBV9	TRBD2	NA	15	TRBJ2-1	CASSRWEGPTNEQFF	TGTGCCAGCAGCCGATGGGAGGGGCCGACCAATGAGCAGTTCTTC
TRBV5-1	TRBD1	NA	16	TRBJ2-7	CASSPSAGGGLLEQYF	TGCGCCAGCAGCCCTTCGGCAGGGGGCGGTTTGCTCGAGCAGTACTTC
TRBV5-1	TRBD2	once	15	TRBJ2-1	CASSENLAGARGQFF	TGCGCCAGCAGCGAGAACCTAGCGGGGGCCCGAGGGCAGTTCTTC
TRBV27	TRBD1	NA	15	TRBJ2-7	CASRDLGRGLREQYF	TGTGCCAGCAGGGACCTCGGCAGGGGGCTACGCGAGCAGTACTTC
TRBV6-5	NA	NA	14	TRBJ2-3	CASSYLRGTDTQYF	TGTGCCAGCAGTTACCTAAGGGGGACAGATACGCAGTATTTT
TRBV4-2	NA	NA	15	TRBJ1-5	CASSQAYSSNQPQHF	TGTGCCAGCAGCCAAGCCTATTCGAGCAATCAGCCCCAGCATTTT
TRBV7-2	TRBD1	few	14	TRBJ1-2	CASSSRDRVYGYTF	TGTGCCAGCAGCTCCCGGGACAGGGTCTATGGCTACACCTTC
TRBV7-2	NA	NA	13	TRBJ1-4	CASSLGFREKLFF	TGTGCCAGCAGCTTAGGTTTTCGTGAAAAACTGTTTTTT
TRBV5-4	TRBD1	NA	14	TRBJ2-7	CASREGQGSYEQYF	TGTGCCAGCAGGGAGGGACAGGGATCCTACGAGCAGTACTTC
TRBV2	NA	NA	14	TRBJ2-5	CASSTQAYQETQYF	TGTGCCAGCAGTACCCAGGCGTACCAAGAGACCCAGTACTTC
TRBV19	NA	NA	15	TRBJ1-2	CASSPQGGGSAGYTF	TGTGCCAGTAGTCCCCAAGGGGGTGGCTCTGCTGGCTACACCTTC
TRBV18	NA	NA	16	TRBJ1-1	CASSPPGSSRNTEAFF	TGTGCCAGCTCACCACCGGGCAGCAGCAGGAACACTGAAGCTTTCTTT
TRBV4-2	NA	NA	16	TRBJ1-5	CASSQVGLQGNQPQHF	TGTGCCAGCAGCCAAGTAGGCCTTCAGGGCAATCAGCCCCAGCATTTT
TRBV4-1	TRBD1	NA	16	TRBJ2-7	CASSQEGTGEGYEQYF	TGCGCCAGCAGCCAAGAGGGGACAGGGGAGGGGTACGAGCAGTACTTC
TRBV18	TRBD1	NA	21	TRBJ2-3	CASSPGSIWDRGHGDTDTQYF	TGTGCCAGCTCACCAGGGTCGATTTGGGACAGGGGCCACGGGGACACAGATACGCAGTATTTT
TRBV7-2	TRBD1	NA	15	TRBJ2-7	CASSSGTGGSYEQYF	TGTGCCAGCAGCTCCGGGACAGGGGGCTCCTACGAGCAGTACTTC
TRBV7-3	TRBD2	NA	15	TRBJ2-1	CASSLSGGNYNEQFF	TGTGCCAGCAGCTTAAGCGGGGGGAACTACAATGAGCAGTTCTTC
TRBV19	NA	NA	14	TRBJ1-5	CASSMTGFNQPQHF	TGTGCCAGTAGTATGACAGGTTTTAATCAGCCCCAGCATTTT
TRBV5-1	NA	once	15	TRBJ2-7	CASGGGWGDSYEQYF	TGCGCCAGCGGCGGTGGGTGGGGGGATTCCTACGAGCAGTACTTC
TRBV30	TRBD1	NA	15	TRBJ1-5	CAWSPLRDRGQPQHF	TGTGCCTGGAGTCCTCTCCGGGACAGGGGTCAGCCCCAGCATTTT
TRBV6-5	TRBD1	NA	15	TRBJ1-5	CASSYQGQGGQPQHF	TGTGCCAGCAGTTACCAGGGACAGGGCGGTCAGCCCCAGCATTTT
TRBV19	TRBD2	NA	14	TRBJ2-5	CASSRRGAYETQYF	TGTGCCAGTAGTAGGCGGGGGGCTTACGAGACCCAGTACTTC
TRBV6-5	TRBD1	NA	15	TRBJ1-2	CASGLTGVGSDGYTF	TGTGCCAGCGGACTTACAGGGGTCGGGTCAGATGGCTACACCTTC
TRBV6-1	TRBD1	NA	17	TRBJ2-1	CASSVGTGQSSYNEQFF	TGTGCCAGCAGTGTGGGGACAGGCCAAAGCTCCTACAATGAGCAGTTCTTC
TRBV19	NA	NA	13	TRBJ1-2	CASTPSTTYGYTF	TGTGCCAGTACTCCCTCCACTACCTATGGCTACACCTTC
TRBV5-4	NA	once	14	TRBJ2-3	CASNNGTPPDTQYF	TGTGCCAGCAACAACGGGACTCCGCCCGATACGCAGTATTTT
TRBV27	NA	NA	15	TRBJ2-4	CASRPTGPAKNIQYF	TGTGCCAGCAGACCCACAGGACCAGCCAAAAACATTCAGTACTTC